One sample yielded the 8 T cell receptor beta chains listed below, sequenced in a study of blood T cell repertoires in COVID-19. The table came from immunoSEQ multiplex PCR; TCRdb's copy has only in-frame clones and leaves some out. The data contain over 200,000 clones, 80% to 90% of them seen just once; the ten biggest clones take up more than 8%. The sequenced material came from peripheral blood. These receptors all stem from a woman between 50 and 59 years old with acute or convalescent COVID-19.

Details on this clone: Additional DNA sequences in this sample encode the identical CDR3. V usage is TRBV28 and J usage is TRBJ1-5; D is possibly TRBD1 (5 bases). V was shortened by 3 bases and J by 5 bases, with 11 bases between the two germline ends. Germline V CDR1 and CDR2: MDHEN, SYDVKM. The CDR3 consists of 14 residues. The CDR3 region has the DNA TGTGCCAGCAGTTTGGGTCGCAGGGATCAGCCCCAGCATTTT. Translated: CASSLGRRDQPQHF.

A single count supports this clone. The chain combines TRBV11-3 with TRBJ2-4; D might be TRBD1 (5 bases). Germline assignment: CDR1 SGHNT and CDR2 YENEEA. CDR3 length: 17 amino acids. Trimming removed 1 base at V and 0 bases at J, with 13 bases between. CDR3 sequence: CASSLGGTFVAKNIQYF. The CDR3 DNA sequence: TGTGCCAGCAGCTTAGGGGGCACCTTTGTAGCCAAAAACATTCAGTACTTC.

In DNA, the CDR3 is TGTGCCAGCAGCAAAGTATCGGGAGCGGCCCCGACCTACGAGCAGTACTTC. Translation: CASSKVSGAAPTYEQYF. This chain joins TRBV21-1 and TRBJ2-7; TRBD2 is the table's D call, not checked against the DNA. TRBV21-1 is deemed a pseudogene. There are 17 residues in the CDR3.

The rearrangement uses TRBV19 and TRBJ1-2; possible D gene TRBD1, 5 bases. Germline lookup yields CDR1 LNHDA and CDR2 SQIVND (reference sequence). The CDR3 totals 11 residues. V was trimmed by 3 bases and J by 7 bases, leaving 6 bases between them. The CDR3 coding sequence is TGTGCCAGTAGTATGGGGCTTGGCTACACCTTC. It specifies CASSMGLGYTF.

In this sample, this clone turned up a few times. CDR3 region: CASSPAGTGVYEQYF. The CDR3 coding sequence is TGTGCCAGCAGCCCAGCGGGGACAGGGGTCTACGAGCAGTACTTC. The chain recombines TRBV5-6 with TRBJ2-7; TRBD1 matches at 10 bases. The germline gives CDR1 SGHDT, CDR2 YYEEEE. CDR3 length equals 15 residues. V lost 4 bases, J lost 3 bases, and 7 bases stayed unmatched.

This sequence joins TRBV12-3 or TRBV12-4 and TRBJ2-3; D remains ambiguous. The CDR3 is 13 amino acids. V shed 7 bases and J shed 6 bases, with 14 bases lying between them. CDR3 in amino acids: CASTPVPGDTQYF. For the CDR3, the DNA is TGTGCCAGCACCCCAGTCCCCGGGGATACGCAGTATTTT.

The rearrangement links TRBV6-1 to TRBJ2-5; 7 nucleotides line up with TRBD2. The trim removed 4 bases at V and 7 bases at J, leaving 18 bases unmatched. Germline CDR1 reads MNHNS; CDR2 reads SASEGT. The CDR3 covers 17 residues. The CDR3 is CASSGKGGAGERGTQYF. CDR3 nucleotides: TGTGCCAGCAGTGGCAAGGGTGGAGCTGGTGAGCGGGGGACCCAGTACTTC.

In DNA, the CDR3 is TGTGCCAGCAGGGGGGACAGTCCTCAGCCCCAGCATTTT. Its translation: CASRGDSPQPQHF. The chain combines TRBV2 with TRBJ1-5; TRBD1 agrees at 7 bases. CDR1 SNHLY and CDR2 FYNNEI come from the germline V gene. With V trimmed by 6 bases and J by 6 bases, 5 bases remained unmatched. CDR3 length equals 13 residues.